The 22 T cell receptor beta chains presented below share a single source sample, sequenced in a study of blood T cell repertoires in COVID-19. Clones were read by immunoSEQ multiplex PCR, and TCRdb kept only the in-frame ones, dropping some. Of over 150,000 clones in the sample, 87% are singletons; the top ten hold 6% to 7.5%. The sample consisted of PBMCs or T cells enriched from blood (not recorded which). Every receptor here comes from a woman aged 45-59 years who had recovered from COVID-19.

The chain has TRBV27 and TRBJ2-7; D might be TRBD2 (5 bases). Looked up from germline, CDR1 is MNHEY and CDR2 is SMNVEV (reference sequence). CDR3 size: 15 residues. V was trimmed by 5 bases and J by 5 bases, leaving 19 bases between them. CDR3 nucleotides: TGTGCCAGCAGTCCGGTACTAGAAGTTATCGACGAGCAGTACTTC. Translated: CASSPVLEVIDEQYF.

The CDR3 bases are TGTGCCAGCAGTTTCATAGCGCCCTCAGGTAACAATGAGCAGTTCTTC. Translating it yields CASSFIAPSGNNEQFF. The chain employs TRBV28 and TRBJ2-1; possible D gene TRBD2, 5 bases. The CDR3 runs to 16 residues. CDR1 is MDHEN and CDR2 is SYDVKM in the germline V gene. V was clipped by 3 bases and J by 5 bases, with 17 bases between them.

The chain carries TRBV5-5 and TRBJ1-4, with 8 bases lining up with TRBD1. The CDR3 has 17 residues. With 0 bases clipped from V and 5 bases from J, the junction kept 9 bases outside the gene matches. Germline-derived CDR1 and CDR2 are SGHKS and YYEKEE (reference sequence). CDR3 nucleotide sequence: TGTGCCAGCAGCTTGGATGGCACCGGGACAGGCAATGAAAAACTGTTTTTT. Translating it yields CASSLDGTGTGNEKLFF.

This clone was counted a few times. The rearrangement uses TRBV19 and TRBJ2-2; D possibly corresponds to TRBD1 (5 bases). The CDR3 extends over 13 amino acids. The germline V and J ends were trimmed by 0 bases and 8 bases, with 7 bases remaining between them. Germline loops: CDR1 LNHDA, CDR2 SQIVND (reference sequence). The CDR3 region has the DNA TGTGCCAGTAGTATAGATGGGGCGGGGGAGCTGTTTTTT. Translation: CASSIDGAGELFF.

The V call is TRBV5-6, the J call TRBJ1-2; weak D call: TRBD1 (5 bases). CDR1 and CDR2 from the germline V gene are SGHDT and YYEEEE. The CDR3 spans 14 residues. The V gene lost 1 base and the J gene lost 4 bases, with 11 bases spanning the gap. The CDR3 nucleotides read TGTGCCAGCAGCTTGCAGGGCGTTGTCTATGGCTACACCTTC. Translated: CASSLQGVVYGYTF.

The chain links TRBV5-1 to TRBJ2-7; 8 nucleotides align to TRBD1. Germline assignment: CDR1 SGHRS and CDR2 YFSETQ. J lost 2 bases, V lost 0 bases, and 10 bases had no gene match. The CDR3 spans 17 residues. The CDR3 sequence is CASSLATSGGLTYEQYF. CDR3 nucleotides: TGCGCCAGCAGCTTGGCCACCTCAGGGGGCCTTACCTACGAGCAGTACTTC.

The chain is built from TRBV27 and TRBJ1-2; D might be TRBD1 (5 bases). The CDR3 has 14 residues. In germline, CDR1 is MNHEY, CDR2 SMNVEV (reference sequence). V shed 10 bases and J shed 7 bases, with 22 bases lying between them. CDR3 sequence reads: CATPPLRGVGGYTF. CDR3 DNA: TGTGCCACCCCTCCTTTACGGGGGGTGGGTGGCTACACCTTC.

The gene calls are TRBV19 and TRBJ1-4; D uncertain. The V gene's germline CDR1 is LNHDA and CDR2 SQIVND (reference sequence). V was trimmed by 4 bases and J by 8 bases, leaving 17 bases between them. This CDR3 spans 15 amino acids. CDR3 nucleotides: TGTGCCAGTAGTAGCCCCGCGAGGGCACGAGAAAAACTGTTTTTT. It translates to CASSSPARAREKLFF.

This sequence joins TRBV7-2 and TRBJ2-7; the D gene is possibly TRBD1 (5 bases). Trimming stripped 2 bases from V and 1 base from J, with 15 bases between. CDR3 size: 16 residues. Per the germline V gene, CDR1 is SGHTA and CDR2 is FQGNSA. Written as DNA, the CDR3 is TGTGCCAGCAGCTTAAATCAGGGCCTTACATCCTACGAGCAGTACTTC. It codes for CASSLNQGLTSYEQYF.

This rearrangement joins TRBV7-2 to TRBJ2-1, with 8 bases fitting TRBD2. Germline CDR1 is SGHTA and CDR2 is FQGNSA. This CDR3 contains 14 residues. The V and J ends lost 1 base and 6 bases, in that order; junction bases with no gene match: 2. The DNA for the CDR3 is TGTGCCAGCAGCTTAGGGACTAGCATCAATGAGCAGTTCTTC. Protein product: CASSLGTSINEQFF.

The rearrangement links TRBV5-6 to TRBJ1-2; 11 positions agree with TRBD1. Germline trimming cut 4 bases from V and 4 bases from J; bases unmatched to any gene: 15. Germline CDR1 and CDR2: SGHDT and YYEEEE. This CDR3 is built from 18 residues. CDR3 bases: TGTGCCAGCAGCCTTGCACTATCCGGACAGGGGGCCGGCTATGGCTACACCTTC. Its protein product is CASSLALSGQGAGYGYTF.

The genes are TRBV10-2 and TRBJ1-6, with 12 bases matching TRBD1. Trimming took 6 bases from V and 9 from J; bases not matched to a gene: 6. The CDR3 extends over 15 amino acids. The germline CDR1 and CDR2 sequences are WSHSY and SAAADI. CDR3 DNA: TGCGCCAGCAGGGGGACAGGGGGCGGTCGTTCACCCCTCCACTTT. This gives the protein CASRGTGGGRSPLHF.

V gene TRBV6-5 combines with J gene TRBJ2-7; D gene uncertain. This CDR3 has 13 residues. CDR1 and CDR2 from the germline V gene are MNHEY and SVGAGI. The V gene lost 3 bases and the J gene lost 3 bases, with 9 bases spanning the gap. CDR3 in amino acids: CASSYAEFYEQYF. CDR3 in DNA: TGTGCCAGCAGTTATGCGGAATTCTACGAGCAGTACTTC.

This clone was recorded a few times. DNA of the CDR3: TGTGCCAGTAGACTCCAGGGGTACAACACTGAAGCTTTCTTT. Protein sequence: CASRLQGYNTEAFF. This chain connects TRBV19 to TRBJ1-1; a weak D match, TRBD1 (6 bases). CDR1 and CDR2 (germline): LNHDA, SQIVND (reference sequence). V was shortened by 6 bases and J by 2 bases, with 13 bases between the two germline ends. This CDR3 is built from 14 residues.

The rearrangement links TRBV18 to TRBJ2-7; TRBD1 matches 10 bases. Germline CDR1 reads KGHSH; CDR2 reads LQKENI. The CDR3 spans 14 residues. The V segment lost 3 bases and the J segment 6 bases; nucleotides outside the gene matches: 5. The CDR3: CASSPGQGVGEQYF. The CDR3 DNA sequence: TGTGCCAGCTCACCCGGACAGGGGGTTGGCGAGCAGTACTTC.

This clone showed up just once. The rearrangement joins TRBV5-6 to TRBJ2-3; 10 bases agree with TRBD2. The CDR3 is made up of 19 amino acids. CDR1 is SGHDT, CDR2 YYEEEE, per germline. V lost 4 bases, J lost 4 bases, and 18 bases stayed unmatched. The DNA for the CDR3 is TGTGCCAGCAGCCGACTAGCGGGCGGGGCTCAGGGATCGGCAGATACGCAGTATTTT. Translation: CASSRLAGGAQGSADTQYF.

The chain employs TRBV4-2 and TRBJ2-1, with 7 bases identical to TRBD2. CDR3 length: 15 amino acids. Trimming took 1 base from V and 4 from J; bases not matched to a gene: 4. Germline V gene data show CDR1 as LGHNA and CDR2 as YNFKEQ. CDR3 loop: CASSQVIGRYNEQFF. For the CDR3, the DNA is TGTGCCAGCAGCCAAGTAATCGGGAGGTACAATGAGCAGTTCTTC.

The rearrangement links TRBV11-3 to TRBJ1-1; 8 nucleotides align to TRBD1. CDR1 is SGHNT and CDR2 is YENEEA in the germline V gene. The junction had 6 bases not matched to a gene; V was cut back by 7 bases and J by 2 bases. The CDR3 covers 14 residues. The CDR3 DNA sequence: TGTGCCAGCACTGGGGACAGGATAAACACTGAAGCTTTCTTT. Its translation is CASTGDRINTEAFF.

This chain links TRBV18 with TRBJ2-7; TRBD2 matches 9 bases. Germline CDR1 is KGHSH and CDR2 is LQKENI. This CDR3 region has 14 residues. Losses at the gene ends were 3 bases for V and 5 bases for J; bases not matched to a gene: 5. CDR3 sequence (DNA): TGTGCCAGCTCACCGCGGGAGGGATGGAACGAGCAGTACTTC. This translates into CASSPREGWNEQYF.

V and J are TRBV2 and TRBJ1-4; the match to TRBD1 covers 9 bases. Germline loops: CDR1 SNHLY, CDR2 FYNNEI. V was clipped by 6 bases and J by 4 bases; unmatched bases: 6. The CDR3 spans 15 residues. CDR3 sequence: CASRRQGGNNEKLFF. The CDR3 region has the DNA TGTGCCAGCAGGAGACAGGGGGGAAATAATGAAAAACTGTTTTTT.

The gene calls are TRBV7-9 and TRBJ2-5, with D perhaps TRBD1 (6 bases). The CDR3 has 17 residues. CDR1 and CDR2 from the germline V gene are SEHNR and FQNEAQ (reference sequence). Between the trimmed V and J ends, which lost 0 bases and 2 bases, there was a span of 16 bases. DNA of the CDR3: TGTGCCAGCAGCTTAGCAGTAACCGGGACAAGGCAAGAGACCCAGTACTTC. It yields the protein CASSLAVTGTRQETQYF. Supplemented by reference TRBV7-9 and TRBJ2-5, the full variable domain reads DTGVSQNPRHKITKRGQNVTFRCDPISEHNRLYWYRQTLGQGPEFLTYFQNEAQLEKSRLLSDRFSAERPKGSFSTLEIQRTEQGDSAMYLCASSLAVTGTRQETQYFGPGTRLLVL.

V and J are TRBV19 and TRBJ1-2, with 8 bases identical to TRBD1. Trimming took 0 bases from V and 8 from J; bases not matched to a gene: 5. This CDR3 contains 14 residues. Looked up from germline, CDR1 is LNHDA and CDR2 is SQIVND (reference sequence). The CDR3 loop is CASSIDRGLSGYTF. The CDR3 coding sequence is TGTGCCAGTAGTATAGACAGGGGGCTGAGCGGCTACACCTTC.